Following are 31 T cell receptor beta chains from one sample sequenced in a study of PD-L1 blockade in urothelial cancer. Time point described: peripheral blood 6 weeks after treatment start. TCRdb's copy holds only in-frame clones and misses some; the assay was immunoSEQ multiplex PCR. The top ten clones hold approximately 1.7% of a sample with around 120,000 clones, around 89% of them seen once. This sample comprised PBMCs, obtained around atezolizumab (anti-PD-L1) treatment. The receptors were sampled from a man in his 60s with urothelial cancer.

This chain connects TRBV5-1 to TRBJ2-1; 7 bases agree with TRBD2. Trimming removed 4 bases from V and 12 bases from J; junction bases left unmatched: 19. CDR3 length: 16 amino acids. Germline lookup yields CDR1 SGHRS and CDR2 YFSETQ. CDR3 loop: CASSPGLVGSTLGQFF. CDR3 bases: TGCGCCAGCAGCCCCGGACTAGTCGGGAGCACTCTGGGGCAGTTCTTC.

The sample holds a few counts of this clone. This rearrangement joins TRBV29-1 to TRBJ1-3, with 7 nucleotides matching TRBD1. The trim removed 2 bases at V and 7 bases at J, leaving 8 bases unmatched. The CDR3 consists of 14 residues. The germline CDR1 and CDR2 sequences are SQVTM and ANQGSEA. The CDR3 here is CSVEKGDSGNTIYF. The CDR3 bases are TGCAGCGTTGAAAAAGGGGACAGCGGGAACACCATATATTTT.

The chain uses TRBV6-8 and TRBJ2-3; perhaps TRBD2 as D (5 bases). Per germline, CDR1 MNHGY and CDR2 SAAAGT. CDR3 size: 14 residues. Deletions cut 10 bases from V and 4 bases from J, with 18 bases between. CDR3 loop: CAITLGLAADTQYF. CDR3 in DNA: TGTGCCATTACCCTTGGGCTAGCCGCAGATACGCAGTATTTT.

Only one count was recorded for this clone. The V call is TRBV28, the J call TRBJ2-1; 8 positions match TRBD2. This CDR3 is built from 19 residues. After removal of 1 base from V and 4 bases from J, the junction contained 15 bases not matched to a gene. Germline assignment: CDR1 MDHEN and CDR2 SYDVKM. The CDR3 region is CASSLYSGAGASGYNEQFF. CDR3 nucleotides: TGTGCCAGCAGTTTATATAGCGGGGCGGGAGCGAGTGGGTACAATGAGCAGTTCTTC.

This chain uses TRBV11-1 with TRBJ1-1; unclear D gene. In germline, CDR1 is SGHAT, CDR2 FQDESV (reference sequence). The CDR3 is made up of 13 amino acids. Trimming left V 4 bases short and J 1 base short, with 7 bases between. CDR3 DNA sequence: TGTGCCAGCAGCTCTCTGTCGAACACTGAAGCTTTCTTT. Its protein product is CASSSLSNTEAFF. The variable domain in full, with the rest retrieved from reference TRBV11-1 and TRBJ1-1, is EAEVAQSPRYKITEKSQAVAFWCDPISGHATLYWYRQILGQGPELLVQFQDESVVDDSQLPKDRFSAERLKGVDSTLKIQPAELGDSAMYLCASSSLSNTEAFFGQGTRLTVV.

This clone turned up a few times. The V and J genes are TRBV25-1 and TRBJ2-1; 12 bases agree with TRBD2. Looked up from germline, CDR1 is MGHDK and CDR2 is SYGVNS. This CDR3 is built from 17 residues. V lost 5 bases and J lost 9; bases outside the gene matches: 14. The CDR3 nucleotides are TGTGCCAGCAGTTCAAGACTAGCGGGAGAGGGGTCCGGTGAGCAGTTCTTC. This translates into CASSSRLAGEGSGEQFF.

CDR3 in amino acids: CASSWEGYEQYF. For the CDR3, the DNA is TGCGCCAGCAGCTGGGAGGGCTACGAGCAGTACTTC. The chain is built from TRBV5-1 and TRBJ2-7; 7 bases align to TRBD2. This CDR3 contains 12 residues. From germline, CDR1 is SGHRS and CDR2 YFSETQ. V shed 3 bases and J 3 bases; nucleotides not matched to a gene: 0.

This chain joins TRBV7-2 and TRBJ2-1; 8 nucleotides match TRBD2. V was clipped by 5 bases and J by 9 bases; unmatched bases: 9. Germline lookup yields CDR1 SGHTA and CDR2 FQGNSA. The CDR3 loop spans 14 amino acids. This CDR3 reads CASSPSGTSLEQFF. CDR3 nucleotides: TGTGCCAGCAGCCCCTCAGGGACTAGTCTTGAGCAGTTCTTC.

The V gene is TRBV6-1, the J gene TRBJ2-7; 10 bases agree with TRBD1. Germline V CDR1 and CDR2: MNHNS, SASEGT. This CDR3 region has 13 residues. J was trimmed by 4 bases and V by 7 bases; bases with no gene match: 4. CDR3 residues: CASKGQGLYEQYF. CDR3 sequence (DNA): TGTGCCAGCAAGGGACAGGGGTTGTACGAGCAGTACTTC.

The CDR3 reads CASSQDQRSEAFF. CDR3 DNA: TGCGCCAGCAGCCAAGATCAACGGTCTGAAGCTTTCTTT. The genes are TRBV4-3 and TRBJ1-1; D is undetermined. CDR3 length: 13 amino acids. The germline V gene has CDR1 LGHNA and CDR2 YSLEER. Trimming removed 0 bases at V and 6 bases at J, with 8 bases between.

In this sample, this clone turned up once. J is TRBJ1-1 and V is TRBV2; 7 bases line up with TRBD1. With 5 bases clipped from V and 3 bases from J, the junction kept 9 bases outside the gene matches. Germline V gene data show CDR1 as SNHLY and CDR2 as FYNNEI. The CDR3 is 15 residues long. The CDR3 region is CASSIQGQGDTEAFF. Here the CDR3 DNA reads TGTGCCAGCAGTATACAGGGGCAGGGGGACACTGAAGCTTTCTTT.

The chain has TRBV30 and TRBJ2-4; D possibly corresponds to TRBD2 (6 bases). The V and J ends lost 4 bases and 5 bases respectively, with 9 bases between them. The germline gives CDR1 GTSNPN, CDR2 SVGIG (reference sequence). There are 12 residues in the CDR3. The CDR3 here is CAWTGGENIQYF. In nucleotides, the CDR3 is TGTGCCTGGACCGGGGGAGAAAACATTCAGTACTTC.

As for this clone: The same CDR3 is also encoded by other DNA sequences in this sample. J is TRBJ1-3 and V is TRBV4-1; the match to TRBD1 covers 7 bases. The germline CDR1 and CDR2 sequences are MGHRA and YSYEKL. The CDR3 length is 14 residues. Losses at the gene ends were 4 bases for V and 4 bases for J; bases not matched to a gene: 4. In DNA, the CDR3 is TGCGCCAGCAGCCCAGGGGGAGCGGGAAACACCATATATTTT. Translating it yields CASSPGGAGNTIYF.

DNA of the CDR3: TGTGCCAGCTCACCACTAGCAGGGGCTGGCACTGAAGCTTTCTTT. This translates into CASSPLAGAGTEAFF. This chain links TRBV18 with TRBJ1-1, with a weak D call TRBD1 (6 bases). Germline assignment: CDR1 KGHSH and CDR2 LQKENI. This CDR3 spans 15 amino acids. V lost 1 base, J lost 4 bases, and 13 bases lay in between.

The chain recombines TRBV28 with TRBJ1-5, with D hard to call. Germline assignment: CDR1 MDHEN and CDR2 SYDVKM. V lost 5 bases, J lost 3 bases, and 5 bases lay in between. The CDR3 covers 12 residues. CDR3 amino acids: CASSPSNQPQHF. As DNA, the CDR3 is TGTGCCAGCAGTCCCTCCAATCAGCCCCAGCATTTT.

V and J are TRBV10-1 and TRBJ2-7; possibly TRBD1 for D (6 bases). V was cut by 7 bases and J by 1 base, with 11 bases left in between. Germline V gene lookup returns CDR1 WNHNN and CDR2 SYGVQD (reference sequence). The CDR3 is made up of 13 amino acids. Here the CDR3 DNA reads TGCGCCAGCACTCCGACAGGTTCCTACGAGCAGTACTTC. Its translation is CASTPTGSYEQYF.

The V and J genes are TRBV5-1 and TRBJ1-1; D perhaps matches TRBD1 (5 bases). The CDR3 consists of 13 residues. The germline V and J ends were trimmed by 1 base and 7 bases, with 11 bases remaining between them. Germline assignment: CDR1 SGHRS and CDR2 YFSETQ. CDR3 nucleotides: TGCGCCAGCAGCTTGCAGGGTCAGGGTGAAGCTTTCTTT. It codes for CASSLQGQGEAFF.

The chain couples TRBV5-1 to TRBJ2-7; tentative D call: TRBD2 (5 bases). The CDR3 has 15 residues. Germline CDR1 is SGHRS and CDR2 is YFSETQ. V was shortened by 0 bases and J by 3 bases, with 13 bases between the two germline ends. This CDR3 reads CASSLAGGLSYEQYF. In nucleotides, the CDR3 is TGCGCCAGCAGCTTGGCCGGAGGTTTGAGCTACGAGCAGTACTTC. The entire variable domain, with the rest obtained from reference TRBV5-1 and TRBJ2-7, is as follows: KAGVTQTPRYLIKTRGQQVTLSCSPISGHRSVSWYQQTPGQGLQFLFEYFSETQRNKGNFPGRFSGRQFSNSRSEMNVSTLELGDSALYLCASSLAGGLSYEQYFGPGTRLTVT.

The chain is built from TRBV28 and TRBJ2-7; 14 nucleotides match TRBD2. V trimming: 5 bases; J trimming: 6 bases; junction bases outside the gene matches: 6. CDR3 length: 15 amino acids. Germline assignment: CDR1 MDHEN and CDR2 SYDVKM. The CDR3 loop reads CASSTPGLAGGEQYF. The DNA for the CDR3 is TGTGCCAGCAGTACCCCCGGACTAGCGGGAGGCGAGCAGTACTTC.

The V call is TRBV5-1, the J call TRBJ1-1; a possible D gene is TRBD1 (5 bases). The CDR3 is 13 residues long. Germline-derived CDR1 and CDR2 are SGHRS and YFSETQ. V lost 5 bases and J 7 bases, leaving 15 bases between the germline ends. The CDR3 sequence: CASRTNRQLEAFF. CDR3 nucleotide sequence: TGCGCCAGCAGAACCAACCGACAGCTTGAAGCTTTCTTT.

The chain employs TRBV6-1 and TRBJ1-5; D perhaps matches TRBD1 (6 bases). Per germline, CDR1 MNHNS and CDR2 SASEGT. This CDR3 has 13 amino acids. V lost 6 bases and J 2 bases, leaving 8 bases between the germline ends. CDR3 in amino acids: CASRGGGNQPQHF. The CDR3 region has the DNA TGTGCCAGCAGAGGGGGGGGCAATCAGCCCCAGCATTTT.

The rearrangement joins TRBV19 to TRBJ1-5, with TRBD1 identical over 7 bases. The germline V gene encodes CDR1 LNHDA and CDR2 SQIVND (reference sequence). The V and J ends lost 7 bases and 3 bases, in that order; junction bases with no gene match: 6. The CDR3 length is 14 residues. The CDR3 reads CASNPGTVNQPQHF. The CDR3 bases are TGTGCCAGTAATCCTGGGACAGTCAATCAGCCCCAGCATTTT.

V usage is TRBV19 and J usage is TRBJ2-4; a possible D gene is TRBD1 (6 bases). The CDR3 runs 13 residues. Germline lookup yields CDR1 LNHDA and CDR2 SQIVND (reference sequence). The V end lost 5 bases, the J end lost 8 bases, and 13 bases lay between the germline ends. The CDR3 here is CASSAIRGDIQYF. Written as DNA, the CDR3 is TGTGCCAGTAGTGCTATCAGGGGTGACATTCAGTACTTC. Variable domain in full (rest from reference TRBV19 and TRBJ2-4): DGGITQSPKYLFRKEGQNVTLSCEQNLNHDAMYWYRQDPGQGLRLIYYSQIVNDFQKGDIAEGYSVSREKKESFPLTVTSAQKNPTAFYLCASSAIRGDIQYFGAGTRLSVL.

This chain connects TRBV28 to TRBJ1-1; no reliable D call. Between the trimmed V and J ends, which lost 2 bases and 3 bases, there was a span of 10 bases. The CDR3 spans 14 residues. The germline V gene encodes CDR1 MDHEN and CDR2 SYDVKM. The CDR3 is CASSLMRGDTEAFF. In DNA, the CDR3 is TGTGCCAGCAGTTTAATGCGGGGAGACACTGAAGCTTTCTTT.

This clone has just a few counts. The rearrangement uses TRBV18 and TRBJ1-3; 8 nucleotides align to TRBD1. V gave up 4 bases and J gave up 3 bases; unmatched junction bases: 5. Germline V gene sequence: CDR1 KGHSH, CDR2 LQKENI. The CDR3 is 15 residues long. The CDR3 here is CASSRQGADGNTIYF. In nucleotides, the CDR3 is TGTGCCAGCTCACGGCAGGGGGCAGATGGAAACACCATATATTTT.

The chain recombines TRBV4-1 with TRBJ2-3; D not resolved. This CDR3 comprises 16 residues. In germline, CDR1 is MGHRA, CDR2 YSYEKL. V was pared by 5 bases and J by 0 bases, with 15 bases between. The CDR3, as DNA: TGCGCCAGCAGCTTTGGGCCGTCTCGAAGCACAGATACGCAGTATTTT. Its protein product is CASSFGPSRSTDTQYF.

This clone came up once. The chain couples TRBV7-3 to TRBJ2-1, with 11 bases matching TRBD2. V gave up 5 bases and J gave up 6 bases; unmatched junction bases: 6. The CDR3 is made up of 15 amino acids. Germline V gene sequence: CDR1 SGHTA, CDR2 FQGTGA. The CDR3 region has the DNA TGTGCCAGCAGCCAACTAGCGGGGGACCCCAATGAGCAGTTCTTC. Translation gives CASSQLAGDPNEQFF.

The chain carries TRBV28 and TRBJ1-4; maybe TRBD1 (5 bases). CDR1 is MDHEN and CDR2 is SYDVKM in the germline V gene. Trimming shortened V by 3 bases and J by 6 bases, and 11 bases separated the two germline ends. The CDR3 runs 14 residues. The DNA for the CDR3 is TGTGCCAGCAGTTTTCAGGGATTGTATGAAAAACTGTTTTTT. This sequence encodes CASSFQGLYEKLFF.

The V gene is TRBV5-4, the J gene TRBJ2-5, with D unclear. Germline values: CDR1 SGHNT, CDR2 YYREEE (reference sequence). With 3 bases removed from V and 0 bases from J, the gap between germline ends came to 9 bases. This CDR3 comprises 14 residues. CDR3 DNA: TGTGCCAGCAGCTCCCCAGTGTACCAAGAGACCCAGTACTTC. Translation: CASSSPVYQETQYF.

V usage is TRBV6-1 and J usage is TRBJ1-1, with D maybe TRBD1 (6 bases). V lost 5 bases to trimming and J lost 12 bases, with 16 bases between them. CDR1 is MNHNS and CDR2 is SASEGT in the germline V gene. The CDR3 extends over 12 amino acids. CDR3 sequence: CASSPRGGVTFF. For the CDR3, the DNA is TGTGCCAGCAGTCCGAGGGGGGGGGTAACTTTCTTT.

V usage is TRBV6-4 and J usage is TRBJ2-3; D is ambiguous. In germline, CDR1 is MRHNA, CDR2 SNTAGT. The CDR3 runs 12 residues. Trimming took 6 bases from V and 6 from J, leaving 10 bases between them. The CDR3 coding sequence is TGTGCCAGCAGCCCGGGTGGGGATACGCAGTATTTT. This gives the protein CASSPGGDTQYF.